The 29 T cell receptor beta chains given below trace back to one sample, sequenced in a study of control samples from healthy donors and cancer patients (dated by TCRdb to 2020 to 2021). The library was generated by the immunoSEQ multiplex PCR assay. In its TCRdb copy, this immuneACCESS table keeps in-frame sequences only and misses some clones. Where compared with another copy, unresolved V genes explain less than half of these, and the others have no known cause. The sample table records 120,000 to 150,000 clones; approximately 93% of these occur just once. The top ten clones comprise 4.5% to 6% of the sample. The source material was blood. These receptors were obtained from a man between 18 and 35 years old in good health.

This chain's CDR3 is CASSLSGNYGYTF. CDR3 sequence (DNA): TGCGCCAGCAGCTTGTCAGGGAACTATGGCTACACCTTC. The chain is built from TRBV5-1 and TRBJ1-2, with TRBD1 as a possible D gene (5 bases). Per germline, CDR1 SGHRS and CDR2 YFSETQ. This CDR3 is built from 13 residues. The V gene lost 1 base and the J gene lost 2 bases, with 6 bases spanning the gap.

This chain connects TRBV2 to TRBJ1-3; the D is unclear. V was clipped by 2 bases and J by 0 bases, with 11 bases between them. Germline CDR1 reads SNHLY; CDR2 reads FYNNEI. The CDR3 runs 16 residues. CDR3 region: CASSETGLLSGNTIYF. In DNA form, the CDR3 reads TGTGCCAGCAGTGAAACGGGTCTCCTCTCTGGAAACACCATATATTTT.

This chain uses TRBV6-5 with TRBJ2-7; possible D gene TRBD2, 6 bases. The CDR3 totals 13 residues. The V gene's germline CDR1 is MNHEY and CDR2 SVGAGI. V lost 2 bases, J lost 7 bases, and 12 bases lay in between. The DNA for the CDR3 is TGTGCCAGCAGTTACCCCGGCGCGGGGGAGCAGTACTTC. This gives the protein CASSYPGAGEQYF.

The V call is TRBV7-2, the J call TRBJ2-7; D perhaps matches TRBD1 (6 bases). The V gene lost 5 bases and the J gene lost 2 bases, with 19 bases spanning the gap. Germline CDR1 and CDR2: SGHTA and FQGNSA. The CDR3 covers 16 residues. The CDR3 DNA follows: TGTGCCAGCAGCGTAAGATTCAGGGGTTACCCCTACGAGCAGTACTTC. This codes for CASSVRFRGYPYEQYF.

The chain links TRBV29-1 to TRBJ1-1; maybe TRBD1 (5 bases). The V end lost 6 bases, the J end lost 4 bases, and 12 bases lay between the germline ends. CDR1 and CDR2 from the germline V gene are SQVTM and ANQGSEA. The CDR3 totals 12 residues. The CDR3 spells CSVVKDTTEAFF. CDR3 in DNA: TGCAGCGTCGTTAAGGACACCACTGAAGCTTTCTTT.

V gene TRBV24-1 combines with J gene TRBJ2-5; a possible D gene is TRBD1 (6 bases). Germline lookup yields CDR1 KGHDR and CDR2 SFDVKD. This CDR3 comprises 14 residues. V was clipped by 11 bases and J by 1 base, with 16 bases between them. This CDR3 is CASSPGQSQETQYF. In nucleotides, the CDR3 is TGTGCCAGTTCACCGGGACAAAGCCAAGAGACCCAGTACTTC.

CDR3 DNA: TGTGCCAGCAGCGTCGATCTTTCCTACGAGCAGTACTTC. This translates into CASSVDLSYEQYF. The chain couples TRBV9 to TRBJ2-7; D gene uncertain. Trimming removed 2 bases from V and 1 base from J, with 7 bases in between. Germline V CDR1 and CDR2: SGDLS, YYNGEE. CDR3 length: 13 amino acids. Based on the CDR3 plus reference TRBV9 and TRBJ2-7, the full variable domain is DSGVTQTPKHLITATGQRVTLRCSPRSGDLSVYWYQQSLDQGLQFLIQYYNGEERAKGNILERFSAQQFPDLHSELNLSSLELGDSALYFCASSVDLSYEQYFGPGTRLTVT.

V usage is TRBV10-1 and J usage is TRBJ2-3, with 8 bases matching TRBD2. The CDR3 is 16 residues long. With 6 bases clipped from V and 1 base from J, the junction kept 9 bases outside the gene matches. Germline CDR1 and CDR2: WNHNN and SYGVQD (reference sequence). The CDR3 region is CASSPQRAGGTDTQYF. CDR3 sequence (DNA): TGCGCCAGCAGCCCCCAAAGAGCGGGGGGCACAGATACGCAGTATTTT.

V usage is TRBV19 and J usage is TRBJ1-2; no reliable D call. The CDR3 contains 13 residues. V shed 3 bases and J shed 4 bases, with 9 bases lying between them. The V gene's germline CDR1 is LNHDA and CDR2 SQIVND (reference sequence). The chain's CDR3 is CASSIPQTYGYTF. Here the CDR3 DNA reads TGTGCCAGTAGTATCCCACAGACCTATGGCTACACCTTC.

The chain carries TRBV19 and TRBJ1-4; possibly TRBD1 for D (5 bases). Trimming shortened V by 6 bases and J by 5 bases, and 16 bases separated the two germline ends. Germline V gives CDR1 LNHDA, CDR2 SQIVND (reference sequence). The length of the CDR3 is 15 residues. In nucleotides, the CDR3 is TGTGCCAGTAGCATCGTTAGGGGCCGGAATGAAAAACTGTTTTTT. Its translation is CASSIVRGRNEKLFF. Full variable domain (missing parts from reference TRBV19 and TRBJ1-4): DGGITQSPKYLFRKEGQNVTLSCEQNLNHDAMYWYRQDPGQGLRLIYYSQIVNDFQKGDIAEGYSVSREKKESFPLTVTSAQKNPTAFYLCASSIVRGRNEKLFFGSGTQLSVL.

The chain uses TRBV6-2 or TRBV6-3 and TRBJ2-3; the D gene is possibly TRBD2 (6 bases). The CDR3 runs to 15 residues. Trimming left V 4 bases short and J 4 bases short, with 15 bases between. CDR1 and CDR2 from the germline V gene are MNHEY and SVGEGT. The DNA of the CDR3 is TGTGCCAGCAGTTGGAACGCTCGGAGGGCAGATACGCAGTATTTT. Its protein is CASSWNARRADTQYF.

The rearrangement joins TRBV28 to TRBJ1-2; D is unclear. There are 11 residues in the CDR3. The germline V and J ends were trimmed by 11 bases and 2 bases, with 9 bases remaining between them. Germline CDR1 MDHEN, CDR2 SYDVKM. CDR3 residues: CAGEGNYGYTF. The CDR3, as DNA: TGTGCCGGAGAAGGCAACTATGGCTACACCTTC.

The chain recombines TRBV4-1 with TRBJ2-4; D unresolved. V was shortened by 1 base and J by 0 bases, with 10 bases between the two germline ends. The CDR3 length is 16 residues. CDR1 is MGHRA and CDR2 is YSYEKL in the germline V gene. CDR3 coding DNA: TGCGCCAGCAGCCAAGTCCGGTCCTTAGCCAAAAACATTCAGTACTTC. Its translation is CASSQVRSLAKNIQYF.

Here the CDR3 reads CASHRGYSSYNEQFF. CDR3 DNA: TGTGCCAGCCATCGGGGCTACAGCTCCTACAATGAGCAGTTCTTC. The chain couples TRBV6-5 to TRBJ2-1; D possibly uses TRBD1 or TRBD2 (5 bases each). The CDR3 extends over 15 amino acids. In germline, CDR1 is MNHEY, CDR2 SVGAGI. Trimming stripped 8 bases from V and 0 bases from J, with 14 bases between.

The chain couples TRBV12-3 or TRBV12-4 to TRBJ1-6; 7 nucleotides align to TRBD1. The V and J ends lost 5 bases and 9 bases, in that order; junction bases with no gene match: 4. The CDR3 totals 13 residues. As DNA, the CDR3 is TGTGCCAGCAGTCAAACAGGGGTTTCACCCCTCCACTTT. Translating it yields CASSQTGVSPLHF.

The rearrangement links TRBV27 to TRBJ1-6, with 8 nucleotides matching TRBD1. There are 19 residues in the CDR3. In germline, CDR1 is MNHEY, CDR2 SMNVEV (reference sequence). V lost 3 bases, J lost 9 bases, and 19 bases stayed unmatched. CDR3 sequence: CASSFGQGALLAGVSPLHF. In nucleotides, the CDR3 is TGTGCCAGCAGTTTCGGTCAGGGGGCGCTTCTTGCAGGGGTTTCACCCCTCCACTTT.

The chain is built from TRBV5-8 and TRBJ2-1; D call uncertain. Germline V gene sequence: CDR1 SGHTS, CDR2 YDEGEE. Trimming shortened V by 6 bases and J by 9 bases, and 10 bases separated the two germline ends. The CDR3 has 11 residues. CDR3 DNA: TGTGCCAGCACAATAGGAAGTGAGCAGTTCTTC. This codes for CASTIGSEQFF.

V and J are TRBV12-3 or TRBV12-4 and TRBJ1-5; D call uncertain. V was cut by 6 bases and J by 0 bases, with 6 bases left in between. This CDR3 region has 13 residues. In DNA form, the CDR3 reads TGTGCCAGCAGCGTATATAGCAATCAGCCCCAGCATTTT. This gives the protein CASSVYSNQPQHF.

The chain employs TRBV28 and TRBJ1-4, with 9 bases aligning to TRBD1. V gave up 2 bases and J gave up 7 bases; unmatched junction bases: 11. The CDR3 is 17 residues long. Germline V lookup: CDR1 MDHEN, CDR2 SYDVKM. The CDR3, as DNA: TGTGCCAGCAGTTTAGAAGGGACAGGGTTTCGGGGTGAAAAACTGTTTTTT. Protein: CASSLEGTGFRGEKLFF.

The V gene is TRBV24-1, the J gene TRBJ1-5; 7 bases fit TRBD1. The V and J ends lost 5 bases and 3 bases, in that order; junction bases with no gene match: 12. The CDR3 consists of 17 residues. Germline loops: CDR1 KGHDR, CDR2 SFDVKD. The CDR3 is CATSAPDRSRYNQPQHF. DNA of the CDR3: TGTGCCACCAGTGCCCCGGACAGGTCTCGGTACAATCAGCCCCAGCATTTT.

The rearrangement uses TRBV29-1 and TRBJ2-1, with TRBD2 matching over 9 bases. This CDR3 has 13 residues. J was trimmed by 6 bases and V by 4 bases; bases with no gene match: 4. The V gene's germline CDR1 is SQVTM and CDR2 ANQGSEA. The CDR3 protein is CSVVLAGFNEQFF. The CDR3 DNA reads as TGCAGCGTTGTGCTAGCGGGGTTCAATGAGCAGTTCTTC.

The V gene is TRBV5-1, the J gene TRBJ1-6; 8 nucleotides agree with TRBD1. CDR1 and CDR2 from the germline V gene are SGHRS and YFSETQ. V shed 4 bases and J 8 bases; nucleotides not matched to a gene: 8. The CDR3 length is 15 residues. CDR3 sequence (DNA): TGCGCCAGCAGCAATAGACAGGGGATGGATTCACCCCTCCACTTT. Amino acid sequence: CASSNRQGMDSPLHF.

This chain links TRBV6-5 with TRBJ2-2; 12 bases are shared with TRBD2. The CDR3 has 15 residues. Germline CDR1 MNHEY, CDR2 SVGAGI. V was pared by 6 bases and J by 4 bases, with 3 bases of the junction left unmatched. The CDR3 reads CASRPTSGSTGELFF. In DNA, the CDR3 is TGTGCCAGCAGACCGACTAGCGGGAGCACCGGGGAGCTGTTTTTT.

V gene TRBV6-4 combines with J gene TRBJ2-3; 12 bases match TRBD2. V shed 4 bases, J shed 4 bases, and the junction held 0 bases outside the gene matches. CDR1 is MRHNA and CDR2 is SNTAGT in the germline V gene. The CDR3 is 14 residues long. CDR3: CASSGLAGADTQYF. The CDR3 DNA follows: TGTGCCAGCAGTGGACTAGCGGGAGCAGATACGCAGTATTTT.

The V call is TRBV5-1, the J call TRBJ2-5; possibly TRBD1 for D (5 bases). The CDR3 spans 13 residues. The V end was cut by 1 base, the J end by 3 bases, with 7 bases between. Per the germline V gene, CDR1 is SGHRS and CDR2 is YFSETQ. In DNA, the CDR3 is TGCGCCAGCAGCTTGATCAGGGAAGAGACCCAGTACTTC. It is translated as CASSLIREETQYF. The whole variable domain, remainder taken from reference TRBV5-1 and TRBJ2-5, is KAGVTQTPRYLIKTRGQQVTLSCSPISGHRSVSWYQQTPGQGLQFLFEYFSETQRNKGNFPGRFSGRQFSNSRSEMNVSTLELGDSALYLCASSLIREETQYFGPGTRLLVL.

This clone has only a few counts. V and J are TRBV27 and TRBJ1-4; the match to TRBD1 covers 10 bases. The CDR3 loop spans 14 amino acids. V lost 3 bases and J lost 7; bases outside the gene matches: 2. Germline CDR1 is MNHEY and CDR2 is SMNVEV (reference sequence). CDR3 loop: CASSLGQGSEKLFF. Written as DNA, the CDR3 is TGTGCCAGCAGTTTGGGACAGGGGAGTGAAAAACTGTTTTTT.

The rearrangement joins TRBV7-2 to TRBJ1-1; D remains ambiguous. The CDR3 is made up of 13 amino acids. The germline V and J ends were trimmed by 1 base and 11 bases, with 14 bases remaining between them. Germline lookup yields CDR1 SGHTA and CDR2 FQGNSA. The CDR3 DNA reads TGTGCCAGCAGCTTAGACCCATCCTCGAGGGCTTTCTTT. Translation gives CASSLDPSSRAFF. The full variable domain, its missing parts supplied by reference TRBV7-2 and TRBJ1-1, is GAGVSQSPSNKVTEKGKDVELRCDPISGHTALYWYRQSLGQGLEFLIYFQGNSAPDKSGLPSDRFSAERTGGSVSTLTIQRTQQEDSAVYLCASSLDPSSRAFFGQGTRLTVV.

The V gene is TRBV7-2, the J gene TRBJ2-7; D gene ambiguous. The germline CDR1 and CDR2 sequences are SGHTA and FQGNSA. The CDR3 has 15 residues. The ends were cut back, 0 bases at V and 0 bases at J, with 9 bases in the middle. CDR3 sequence: CASSLAGGSSYEQYF. The CDR3 DNA is TGTGCCAGCAGCTTAGCGGGCGGAAGCTCCTACGAGCAGTACTTC.

The gene calls are TRBV19 and TRBJ2-2; D is perhaps TRBD1 (6 bases). Germline CDR1 LNHDA, CDR2 SQIVND (reference sequence). Deletions cut 5 bases from V and 3 bases from J, with 10 bases between. This CDR3 has 14 residues. In DNA form, the CDR3 reads TGTGCCAGTAGTGTACAGGGCGACACCGGGGAGCTGTTTTTT. It yields the protein CASSVQGDTGELFF.